This TCR beta chain was obtained from a study of blood T cells in healthy people across ages. Study-level points and caveats: Long-lived donors exceeded aged donors in naive CD4+ cells and diversity.

A second PCR, run for about 7 to 12 cycles, used a sample-barcoded 5' primer plus a J-beta primer mix. Every cDNA molecule bore a tag from a template-switch adaptor containing 12 random nucleotides. Per-sample output comprised a minimum of 3 million paired-end reads containing CDR3. From the 5' RACE reads, TCRdb called clonotypes with MiXCR, one entry per CDR3 protein. The table shows about 1.7 million distinct CDR3 sequences, with about 28% occurring only once. Every participating donor contributed roughly 9.6 milliliters of peripheral blood through a draw. This clonotype occurred a few times. The antigen remains unidentified. V gave up 0 bases and J gave up 4 bases, with 12 bases separating them. Germline values: CDR1 SQVTM, CDR2 ANQGSEA. CDR3 size: 14 residues.

The material sequenced was blood. V gene TRBV29-1 combines with J gene TRBJ1-2; D may be TRBD1 (5 bases). The TCR comes from a young woman in good health. CDR3 DNA: TGCAGCGTTGAAGACACAAGGGGACCCTATGGCTACACCTTC. It translates to CSVEDTRGPYGYTF.